The 26 T cell receptor beta chains given below trace back to one sample, sequenced in a study of blood T cells in healthy people across ages. A second PCR of 7 to 11 cycles used a sample-barcoded 5' primer and a J-beta primer mix. TCRdb reprocessed the 5' RACE reads with MiXCR, giving one entry per CDR3 protein. Here the sample spans about 1.1 million distinct CDR3 sequences, 35% to 40% being singletons. Sequenced material: blood. All receptors come from a young man in good health.

The chain is built from TRBV6-2 or TRBV6-3 and TRBJ2-7; 16 nucleotides line up with TRBD2. Losses at the gene ends were 8 bases for V and 5 bases for J; bases not matched to a gene: 15. Germline V lookup: CDR1 MNHEY, CDR2 SVGEGT. The CDR3 is 18 amino acids. CDR3 nucleotide sequence: TGTGCCAGCTTAACTCCGGGACTAGCGGGAGGGCTAAGCAACGAGCAGTACTTC. It codes for CASLTPGLAGGLSNEQYF.

The chain joins TRBV5-5 to TRBJ2-3; D uncertain. V was clipped by 0 bases and J by 10 bases, with 6 bases between them. This CDR3 contains 11 residues. CDR1 is SGHKS and CDR2 is YYEKEE in the germline V gene (reference sequence). This chain's CDR3 is CASSLDGAQYF. In DNA form, the CDR3 reads TGTGCCAGCAGCTTGGACGGAGCGCAGTATTTT.

Ten or more counts support this clonotype. This chain links TRBV5-1 with TRBJ1-2; TRBD1 is a possible D gene (5 bases). CDR3 length equals 14 residues. Looked up from germline, CDR1 is SGHRS and CDR2 is YFSETQ. The V and J ends lost 4 bases and 4 bases respectively, with 14 bases between them. Written as DNA, the CDR3 is TGCGCCAGCAGCCCAGGGACGAACGTCTATGGCTACACCTTC. Its protein is CASSPGTNVYGYTF.

The chain employs TRBV7-2 and TRBJ2-3; TRBD2 matches 9 bases. The germline CDR1 and CDR2 sequences are SGHTA and FQGNSA. The CDR3 extends over 18 amino acids. With 0 bases clipped from V and 2 bases from J, the junction kept 9 bases outside the gene matches. CDR3: CASSLAQVGLATTDTQYF. DNA of the CDR3: TGTGCCAGCAGCTTAGCGCAAGTAGGACTAGCGACCACAGATACGCAGTATTTT.

The sample holds a few counts of this clonotype. Compared with germline, one end of the junction differs, possibly owing to a read error. This rearrangement joins TRBV9 to TRBJ1-2, with no clear D. Germline V gene data show CDR1 as SGDLS and CDR2 as YYNGEE. The CDR3 is 14 residues long. CDR3 sequence reads: CASSALGDSYGYTF. The CDR3 DNA reads TGCGCCAGCAGCGCACTCGGGGATTCCTATGGCTACACCTTC.

This clonotype has more than one count but fewer than ten. The CDR3 coding sequence is TGCAGCGTCGGAGCGGGGGGGCCCCAAGATACGCAGTATTTT. Translated, it gives CSVGAGGPQDTQYF. This sequence joins TRBV29-1 and TRBJ2-3, with TRBD2 matching 10 bases. This CDR3 is 14 amino acids long. J was trimmed by 5 bases and V by 6 bases; bases with no gene match: 8. Germline V gene data show CDR1 as SQVTM and CDR2 as ANQGSEA.

The chain has TRBV10-3 and TRBJ2-3, with 8 bases fitting TRBD1. The CDR3 has 17 amino acids. J was trimmed by 3 bases and V by 0 bases; bases with no gene match: 8. Germline CDR1 reads ENHRY; CDR2 reads SYGVKD. The CDR3 loop is CAISESGRTGRTDTQYF. Here the CDR3 DNA reads TGTGCCATCAGTGAGTCTGGGAGGACAGGGAGGACAGATACGCAGTATTTT.

The chain combines TRBV9 with TRBJ2-3, with 7 bases fitting TRBD1. This CDR3 region has 16 residues. J was trimmed by 1 base and V by 3 bases; bases with no gene match: 8. Germline V gene sequence: CDR1 SGDLS, CDR2 YYNGEE. The CDR3 DNA reads TGTGCCAGCAGCGACCGCACAGGGGCTGGCACAGATACGCAGTATTTT. It yields the protein CASSDRTGAGTDTQYF.

The chain recombines TRBV20-1 with TRBJ1-1, with 9 bases fitting TRBD1. V was pared by 4 bases and J by 1 base, with 4 bases of the junction left unmatched. CDR1 is DFQATT and CDR2 is SNEGSKA in the germline V gene (reference sequence). The CDR3 loop spans 14 amino acids. CDR3 sequence (DNA): TGCAGTGCTACTGGACAGGGGCCGAACACTGAAGCTTTCTTT. It specifies CSATGQGPNTEAFF.

This clonotype was observed a handful of times. This chain joins TRBV9 and TRBJ2-5, with D hard to call. The CDR3 totals 16 residues. CDR1 and CDR2 from the germline V gene are SGDLS and YYNGEE. V lost 4 bases and J lost 0, with 16 bases in between. The CDR3 spells CASSPEPGGYQETQYF. The DNA for the CDR3 is TGTGCCAGCAGCCCAGAACCGGGCGGTTACCAAGAGACCCAGTACTTC.

This clonotype was seen only a few times. The V call is TRBV5-1, the J call TRBJ2-2; 12 bases agree with TRBD2. Trimming took 4 bases from V and 1 from J; bases not matched to a gene: 5. Germline V gives CDR1 SGHRS, CDR2 YFSETQ. The CDR3 runs 17 residues. The CDR3 spells CASSGPGLAGNTGELFF. CDR3 in DNA: TGCGCCAGCAGCGGCCCGGGACTAGCGGGGAACACCGGGGAGCTGTTTTTT.

The chain is built from TRBV7-2 and TRBJ2-3; 7 bases match TRBD2. CDR1 and CDR2 (germline): SGHTA, FQGNSA. V shed 3 bases, J shed 2 bases, and the junction held 11 bases outside the gene matches. This CDR3 region has 17 residues. CDR3 loop: CASSFSRSGASTDTQYF. CDR3 coding DNA: TGTGCCAGCAGCTTCTCTAGGAGCGGGGCATCCACAGATACGCAGTATTTT.

CDR3 DNA sequence: TGCAGTGCCCTAGGACAGGGCGGAGATACGCAGTATTTT. It codes for CSALGQGGDTQYF. The rearrangement uses TRBV20-1 and TRBJ2-3, with 8 bases aligning to TRBD1. This CDR3 is built from 13 residues. Germline assignment: CDR1 DFQATT and CDR2 SNEGSKA (reference sequence). With 6 bases clipped from V and 5 bases from J, the junction kept 7 bases outside the gene matches.

The chain combines TRBV4-2 with TRBJ1-6; no definite D call. V gave up 5 bases and J gave up 10 bases, with 15 bases separating them. The CDR3 is made up of 14 amino acids. CDR1 is LGHNA, CDR2 YNFKEQ, per germline. In DNA form, the CDR3 reads TGTGCCAGCAGCTTACCCGAAAGGGTCTCACCCCTCCACTTT. Its translation: CASSLPERVSPLHF.

This chain connects TRBV20-1 to TRBJ1-1; weak D call: TRBD1 (6 bases). V dropped 1 base and J dropped 4 bases, with 19 bases sitting between them. CDR1 DFQATT and CDR2 SNEGSKA come from the germline V gene (reference sequence). The CDR3 sequence is 16 residues long. CDR3 DNA sequence: TGCAGTGCTAGAGGGACTGACAGGTCTCTGGCCACTGAAGCTTTCTTT. It specifies CSARGTDRSLATEAFF.

This sequence joins TRBV6-5 and TRBJ1-2, with D maybe TRBD1 (5 bases). This CDR3 is built from 11 residues. Trimming cost V 6 bases and J 6 bases, with 8 bases left between them. Germline-derived CDR1 and CDR2 are MNHEY and SVGAGI. In nucleotides, the CDR3 is TGTGCCAGCAGCGGGGCAAATGGCTACACCTTC. Translation: CASSGANGYTF.

This clonotype turned up a few times. This chain uses TRBV9 with TRBJ1-2, with D hard to call. Per germline, CDR1 SGDLS and CDR2 YYNGEE. CDR3 size: 14 residues. Between the trimmed V and J ends, which lost 0 bases and 7 bases, there was a span of 13 bases. CDR3 region: CASSVDDRLGGYTF. The CDR3 bases are TGTGCCAGCAGCGTAGACGACCGCCTGGGTGGCTACACCTTC.

This clonotype was seen a few times. J is TRBJ2-7 and V is TRBV3-1, with 11 bases identical to TRBD2. The CDR3 runs 16 residues. Germline values: CDR1 LGHDT, CDR2 YNNKEL (reference sequence). V trimming: 4 bases; J trimming: 3 bases; junction bases outside the gene matches: 8. The CDR3 DNA is TGTGCCAGCAGCCCGCTGACTAGCGGGGCGGACTACGAGCAGTACTTC. Its protein is CASSPLTSGADYEQYF.

This clonotype was counted once. V usage is TRBV6-1 and J usage is TRBJ1-4, with a possible D match to TRBD1 (6 bases). Germline V gene sequence: CDR1 MNHNS, CDR2 SASEGT. Trimming left V 0 bases short and J 5 bases short, with 16 bases between. The CDR3 is made up of 17 amino acids. The CDR3 sequence is CASSEATGRLMNEKLFF. The CDR3 DNA reads TGTGCCAGCAGTGAAGCTACAGGGAGGCTGATGAATGAAAAACTGTTTTTT.

This clonotype was counted only a few times. A read error may produce the germline difference seen at one junction end. The J gene is TRBJ2-7, the V gene TRBV20-1; no clear D. Germline V gene sequence: CDR1 DFQATT, CDR2 SNEGSKA (reference sequence). The CDR3 runs to 13 residues. CDR3 bases: TGCAGTGCAAGAGGTCTGAGCTCCTACGAGCAGTACTTC. It is translated as CSARGLSSYEQYF.

The chain uses TRBV20-1 and TRBJ1-2, with 9 bases fitting TRBD1. The CDR3 sequence is 13 residues long. Germline V gene data show CDR1 as DFQATT and CDR2 as SNEGSKA (reference sequence). Trimming removed 5 bases from V and 7 bases from J; junction bases left unmatched: 8. DNA of the CDR3: TGCAGTGCTCCTCCGGACAGGGGAATTGGCTACACCTTC. It is translated as CSAPPDRGIGYTF.

V usage is TRBV6-5 and J usage is TRBJ1-1, with D possibly TRBD1 on 5 matching bases. CDR3 length: 15 amino acids. The germline V and J ends were trimmed by 3 bases and 0 bases, with 11 bases remaining between them. The germline gives CDR1 MNHEY, CDR2 SVGAGI. The CDR3 region has the DNA TGTGCCAGCAGTTATGGGGGTGGAGTGAACACTGAAGCTTTCTTT. Its protein product is CASSYGGGVNTEAFF.

This rearrangement joins TRBV18 to TRBJ2-1; D ambiguous. With 3 bases removed from V and 3 bases from J, the gap between germline ends came to 12 bases. Germline CDR1 KGHSH, CDR2 LQKENI. The CDR3 has 15 residues. CDR3 region: CASSPDDFFYNEQFF. The CDR3 DNA sequence: TGTGCCAGCTCACCGGATGACTTTTTCTACAATGAGCAGTTCTTC.

The sample holds a few counts of this clonotype. The rearrangement links TRBV12-3 or TRBV12-4 to TRBJ1-4, with 12 bases matching TRBD1. The CDR3 totals 15 residues. J lost 7 bases, V lost 4 bases, and 4 bases had no gene match. CDR3 coding DNA: TGTGCCAGCAGTTCGGGACAGGGGGCGTCTGAAAAACTGTTTTTT. It is translated as CASSSGQGASEKLFF.

V usage is TRBV10-3 and J usage is TRBJ2-2, with unresolved D. This CDR3 is 15 amino acids long. From germline, CDR1 is ENHRY and CDR2 SYGVKD. Trimming pared 3 bases from V and 0 bases from J, leaving 8 bases between. As DNA, the CDR3 is TGTGCCATCAGTGACCTAAGTCCGAACACCGGGGAGCTGTTTTTT. Protein: CAISDLSPNTGELFF.

The rearrangement uses TRBV12-3 or TRBV12-4 and TRBJ1-2, with 9 bases identical to TRBD1. The trim removed 1 base at V and 4 bases at J, leaving 4 bases unmatched. The CDR3 runs to 15 residues. The CDR3 DNA follows: TGTGCCAGCAGTTTAGGGGGACAGGGAGGCTATGGCTACACCTTC. Translating it yields CASSLGGQGGYGYTF.